Listed below are T cell receptor beta chains from one sample, sequenced in a study of beta chain features in type 1 diabetes. The method was immunoSEQ multiplex PCR; TCRdb's version includes in-frame clones alone and lacks a portion of them. The sample contains under 200,000 clones, approximately 8.1% of which appear only once. Sequencing input: central memory CD4+ T cells from blood. These receptors originate from a man younger than 35 in good health. Each CDR3 is given with its conserved first and last residue. Each record gives: V gene, clone size, J gene, D gene, CDR3 DNA, CDR3 protein. D genes are given only for firm matches. Size values are once, few and many counts, or a class for expanded clones, and some rows have none.

>TRBV9|NA|TRBJ2-2|TRBD1
TGTGCCAGCAGCGCAGTTTCCGGGACAGCCGCCGGGGAGCTGTTTTTT
CASSAVSGTAAGELFF
>TRBV7-6|NA|TRBJ2-5|NA
TGTGCCAGCAGCTCACAGGGTACTGAGACCCAGTACTTC
CASSSQGTETQYF
>TRBV2|NA|TRBJ2-3|TRBD1
TGTGCCATGAAACGGGACAGACACACAGATACGCAGTATTTT
CAMKRDRHTDTQYF
>TRBV7-2|NA|TRBJ2-3|TRBD2
TGTGCCAGCAGCCTCGGGGGAGCGGGAGGACTCACAGATACGCAGTATTTT
CASSLGGAGGLTDTQYF
>TRBV6-5|NA|TRBJ1-2|TRBD1
TGTGCCAGCCGGACAGGCACTAACTATGGCTACACCTTC
CASRTGTNYGYTF
>TRBV30|NA|TRBJ2-2|TRBD2
TGTGCCTGGAAGAGCGGGATGAATACCGGGGAGCTGTTTTTT
CAWKSGMNTGELFF
>TRBV6-6|NA|TRBJ2-7|TRBD2
TGTGCCAGCAGACCGGGGGGAGGGAACTACGAGCAGTACTTC
CASRPGGGNYEQYF
>TRBV30|NA|TRBJ1-2|TRBD1
TGTGCCTGGAGTCCTTCCGGGACAGGGGAGTATGGCTACACCTTC
CAWSPSGTGEYGYTF
>TRBV28|many|TRBJ2-1|NA
TGTGCCAGCAGTTTATTGGGCTACACGACGAATGAGCAGTTCTTC
CASSLLGYTTNEQFF
>TRBV27|NA|TRBJ1-5|TRBD1
TGTGCCAGCAGTACGTATGGGGGACAGGGGACCATCACGCCCCAGCATTTT
CASSTYGGQGTITPQHF
>TRBV7-3|NA|TRBJ2-3|TRBD1
TGTGCCAGCAGCCTGAAACAGGGGGCGATTTCTATAGATACGCAGTATTTT
CASSLKQGAISIDTQYF
>TRBV28|NA|TRBJ2-5|TRBD2
TGTGCCAGCAGTTTCGGTTCGGGACTAGCAGGGGAGACCCAGTACTTC
CASSFGSGLAGETQYF
>TRBV30|many|TRBJ1-2|NA
TGTGCCTGGAGTATCCGGGACTATGGCTACACCTTC
CAWSIRDYGYTF
>TRBV9|NA|TRBJ2-1|NA
TGTGCCAGCAGCGTAGCGACACCGGCCCATGAGCAGTTCTTC
CASSVATPAHEQFF
>TRBV7-2|NA|TRBJ2-7|NA
TGTGCCAGCAGCTTAGGAGTCGGCTCCTACGAGCAGTACTTC
CASSLGVGSYEQYF
>TRBV25-1|NA|TRBJ1-2|TRBD1
TGTGCCAGCACCCCAGGGGGCAGGGTGTATGGCTACACCTTC
CASTPGGRVYGYTF
>TRBV11-1|NA|TRBJ2-5|NA
TGTGCCAGCAGCTCAGTAGGACTCAGCCAAGAGACCCAGTACTTC
CASSSVGLSQETQYF
>TRBV5-6|few|TRBJ2-5|NA
TGTGCCAGCAGCCGCCCTCTACGGGGGATCCATGAGACCCAGTACTTC
CASSRPLRGIHETQYF
>TRBV7-3|many|TRBJ1-1|NA
TGTGCCAGCAGCTTTTCAGTAACGAACACTGAAGCTTTCTTT
CASSFSVTNTEAFF
>TRBV19|NA|TRBJ2-7|TRBD1
TGTGCCAGTAGACCGGGACAGGGGTTCGACGAGCAGTACTTC
CASRPGQGFDEQYF
>TRBV28|NA|TRBJ2-7|TRBD1
TGTGCCAGCAGCTCGACAGGGGATTCCTTCTACGAGCAGTACTTC
CASSSTGDSFYEQYF
>TRBV10-3|few|TRBJ2-5|TRBD1
TGTGCCATCAGTGACACTTGGACAGGGGAAGAGACCCAGTACTTC
CAISDTWTGEETQYF
>TRBV9|few|TRBJ2-1|NA
TGTGCCAGCAAAGGGGTGGGTGAGCAGTTCTTC
CASKGVGEQFF
>TRBV9|NA|TRBJ2-1|TRBD2
TGTGCCAGCAGCGCCCGGGCGAGGAGTAGCGGGGGGGCGGGTTACAATGAGCAGTTCTTC
CASSARARSSGGAGYNEQFF
>TRBV6-5|many|TRBJ1-2|TRBD1
TGTGCCAGCAGGCGCGGGACAGGAACCTATGGCTACACCTTC
CASRRGTGTYGYTF
>TRBV9|NA|TRBJ2-7|TRBD2
TGTGCCAGCAGCGACCGAGCGGGGGCCTACGAGCAGTACTTC
CASSDRAGAYEQYF
>TRBV6-5|NA|TRBJ1-5|NA
TGTGCCAGCAGTTCGCGGGTGCAGCCCCAGCATTTT
CASSSRVQPQHF
>TRBV7-2|NA|TRBJ1-1|NA
TGTGCCAGCAGCCAGCCCGGGGGGGACACTGAAGCTTTCTTT
CASSQPGGDTEAFF
>TRBV7-3|many|TRBJ2-7|TRBD2
TGTGCCAGCACCGCCGGGGGGGTAAGGGACGAGCAGTACTTC
CASTAGGVRDEQYF
>TRBV11-2|few|TRBJ1-6|TRBD1
TGTGCCAGCAGCCCTATGGGGACGACAGGGTTGAGAAATTCACCCCTCCACTTT
CASSPMGTTGLRNSPLHF
>TRBV11-2|NA|TRBJ2-5|TRBD2
TGTGCCAGCAGCCCAGCGGGACTAGCGGGAGGGCCGAGGGAGACCCAGTACTTC
CASSPAGLAGGPRETQYF
>TRBV25-1|few|TRBJ2-7|NA
TGTGCCAGCAGTGTAACCGGGTCCATCTACGAGCAGTACTTC
CASSVTGSIYEQYF
>TRBV5-1|NA|TRBJ2-1|TRBD2
TGCGCCAGCACGCTAGCGGACTACAATGAGCAGTTCTTC
CASTLADYNEQFF
>TRBV9|NA|TRBJ2-1|NA
TGTGCCAGCAGCGTAGGGTCTAACTACAATGAGCAGTTCTTC
CASSVGSNYNEQFF
>TRBV11-1|many|TRBJ2-1|NA
TGTGCCAGCAGCCCCCATGGAGGGGGGGCGTACAATGAGCAGTTCTTC
CASSPHGGGAYNEQFF
>TRBV2|few|TRBJ1-5|TRBD1
TGTGCCAGCAGTTATGGGGACAGGGGGAATCAGCCCCAGCATTTT
CASSYGDRGNQPQHF
>TRBV7-6|NA|TRBJ2-5|NA
TGTGCCAGCAGCTTAGGGTGGAGGCGAACGCGCCAAGAGACCCAGTACTTC
CASSLGWRRTRQETQYF
>TRBV27|NA|TRBJ2-2|NA
TGTGCCAGCAGTCCCCGGGGTAGCGCCAACACCGGGGAGCTGTTTTTT
CASSPRGSANTGELFF
>TRBV7-2|NA|TRBJ2-1|NA
TGTGCCAGCAGCTTAGGGCGGGGTAACTCCTACAATGAGCAGTTCTTC
CASSLGRGNSYNEQFF
>TRBV5-1|NA|TRBJ1-2|TRBD1
TGCGCCAGCAGCTTCAGGGACAGTGGTAACTATGGCTACACCTTC
CASSFRDSGNYGYTF
>TRBV6-6|few|TRBJ2-7|NA
TGTGCCAGCAGTTACTCGTTGGGACATTTCTACGAGCAGTACTTC
CASSYSLGHFYEQYF
>TRBV7-9|NA|TRBJ1-2|NA
TGTGCCAGCAGCTTACAGGGGATCTATGGCTACACCTTC
CASSLQGIYGYTF
>TRBV6-1|NA|TRBJ1-5|NA
TGTGCCAGCAGTGATACTTGGTCGTTACGAGGGCCCCAGCATTTT
CASSDTWSLRGPQHF
>TRBV5-6|NA|TRBJ1-6|NA
TGTGCCAGCAGCTCCGGTGAGAGGAACCTCCACTTT
CASSSGERNLHF
>TRBV9|few|TRBJ1-2|NA
TGTGCCAGCAGCGACCCTTCCGTGGGCCCCGGCTACACCTTC
CASSDPSVGPGYTF
>TRBV7-2|NA|TRBJ1-1|TRBD1
TGTGCCAGCAGCCAATGGTCGGCAGGGGGCACTGAAGCTTTCTTT
CASSQWSAGGTEAFF
>TRBV12-5|NA|TRBJ1-5|NA
TGTGCTAGTGGTTTGCCGGGGGATAGATGGAGCAATCAGCCCCAGCATTTT
CASGLPGDRWSNQPQHF
>TRBV28|few|TRBJ2-4|NA
TGTGCCAGCAAGCAGGCGGGGGCGCGCAATCTGGACATTCAGTACTTC
CASKQAGARNLDIQYF
>TRBV6-5|NA|TRBJ1-1|TRBD1
TGTGCCAGCAGTTACAGAGACAGGGCCCGCGCTTTCTTT
CASSYRDRARAFF
>TRBV18|NA|TRBJ1-4|TRBD1
TGTGCCAGCTCACCCGGGACAGGCGCAAAACTGTTTTTT
CASSPGTGAKLFF
>TRBV7-3|few|TRBJ2-3|TRBD1
TGTGCCAGCAGCTTAACAATGACAGGGGCCACAGATACGCAGTATTTT
CASSLTMTGATDTQYF
>TRBV7-2|NA|TRBJ1-2|NA
TGTGCCAGCAGCTTCCGGACTTCTGGCTACACCTTC
CASSFRTSGYTF
>TRBV7-2|many|TRBJ2-7|NA
TGTGCGACAGCTTCCTCTCGGACCCTCGAGCAGTACTTC
CATASSRTLEQYF